The clone carrying this TCR beta chain came up a few times. The ends lost 3 bases at V and 3 bases at J; junction bases unmatched: 5. The CDR3 runs to 14 residues. CDR1 and CDR2 from the germline V gene are DFQATT and SNEGSKA (reference sequence). This sample is drawn from a study of blood T cells in healthy people across ages. Through a sample-barcoded 5' primer and a J-beta primer mix, a second PCR was run for roughly 7 to 11 cycles. Researchers report that each sample yielded at least 2.5 million CDR3-containing paired-end reads. In TCRdb, the 5' RACE reads were re-called with MiXCR into one record per CDR3 protein. The table lists 730,000 or so distinct CDR3 sequences, around 46% of them singletons, with roughly 19% in the top ten.

The source of this sequence is an older woman in good health. The sample consisted of blood. The chain recombines TRBV20-1 with TRBJ2-3; 8 bases line up with TRBD2. The CDR3 DNA reads as TGCAGTGCTAGTAGGTCGGGGGGGACAGATACGCAGTATTTT. Its translation: CSASRSGGTDTQYF.